The rows below give T cell receptor beta chains drawn from one sample of a study of blood T cell repertoires in COVID-19. Assay used: immunoSEQ multiplex PCR; TCRdb lists only in-frame clones, some missing. The profile shows about 190,000 clones, over 75% of them singletons. Sequencing was carried out using peripheral blood. All receptors come from a man in his forties or fifties who had recovered from COVID-19. Each CDR3 is given with its conserved first and last residue. The D gene is left open where the match is weak. Clone size appears in some rows only: once, few, many, or a class for an expanded clone.

clone size: .
CDR3 length: 13
V gene: TRBV12-3/TRBV12-4
D gene: .
J gene: TRBJ2-7
CDR3 protein: CASSYQLAGEQYF
CDR3 DNA: TGTGCCAGCAGTTACCAATTGGCAGGCGAGCAGTACTTC

clone size: .
CDR3 length: 17
V gene: TRBV14
D gene: .
J gene: TRBJ2-5
CDR3 protein: CASSQDLAHLIKETQYF
CDR3 DNA: TGTGCCAGCAGCCAAGATCTGGCCCACCTGATTAAAGAGACCCAGTACTTC

clone size: few
CDR3 length: 14
V gene: TRBV30
D gene: TRBD1
J gene: TRBJ1-1
CDR3 protein: CAWRKQGFGAEAFF
CDR3 DNA: TGTGCCTGGAGAAAACAGGGGTTTGGCGCTGAAGCTTTCTTT

clone size: few
CDR3 length: 15
V gene: TRBV9
D gene: TRBD2
J gene: TRBJ2-2
CDR3 protein: CASSSGLAGIGELFF
CDR3 DNA: TGTGCCAGCAGCTCGGGACTAGCGGGGATCGGGGAGCTGTTTTTT

clone size: many
CDR3 length: 15
V gene: TRBV6-1
D gene: TRBD2
J gene: TRBJ2-3
CDR3 protein: CASSEAGGPTDTQYF
CDR3 DNA: TGTGCCAGCAGTGAAGCGGGAGGGCCGACAGATACGCAGTATTTT

clone size: .
CDR3 length: 17
V gene: TRBV4-1
D gene: TRBD2
J gene: TRBJ2-1
CDR3 protein: CASSQDPLAVADNEQFF
CDR3 DNA: TGCGCCAGCAGCCAAGACCCCCTAGCGGTGGCCGACAATGAGCAGTTCTTC

clone size: .
CDR3 length: 15
V gene: TRBV11-2
D gene: .
J gene: TRBJ2-1
CDR3 protein: CASSLVDGSGGFQFF
CDR3 DNA: TGTGCCAGCAGCTTAGTTGATGGCTCAGGCGGGTTTCAGTTCTTC

clone size: few
CDR3 length: 11
V gene: TRBV3-1/TRBV3-2
D gene: TRBD1
J gene: TRBJ1-2
CDR3 protein: CASSLGQGYTF
CDR3 DNA: TGTGCCAGCAGCCTAGGACAGGGTTACACCTTC

clone size: .
CDR3 length: 16
V gene: TRBV5-6
D gene: .
J gene: TRBJ1-5
CDR3 protein: CASSLFGTGLNQPQHF
CDR3 DNA: TGTGCCAGCAGCCTTTTCGGAACGGGACTTAATCAGCCCCAGCATTTT

clone size: .
CDR3 length: 15
V gene: TRBV11-2
D gene: .
J gene: TRBJ1-1
CDR3 protein: CASSINLGVNTEAFF
CDR3 DNA: TGTGCCAGCAGCATCAACCTAGGGGTGAACACTGAAGCTTTCTTT

clone size: .
CDR3 length: 15
V gene: TRBV30
D gene: .
J gene: TRBJ2-1
CDR3 protein: CAWSVLGSSYNEQFF
CDR3 DNA: TGTGCCTGGAGTGTACTGGGGAGCTCCTACAATGAGCAGTTCTTC